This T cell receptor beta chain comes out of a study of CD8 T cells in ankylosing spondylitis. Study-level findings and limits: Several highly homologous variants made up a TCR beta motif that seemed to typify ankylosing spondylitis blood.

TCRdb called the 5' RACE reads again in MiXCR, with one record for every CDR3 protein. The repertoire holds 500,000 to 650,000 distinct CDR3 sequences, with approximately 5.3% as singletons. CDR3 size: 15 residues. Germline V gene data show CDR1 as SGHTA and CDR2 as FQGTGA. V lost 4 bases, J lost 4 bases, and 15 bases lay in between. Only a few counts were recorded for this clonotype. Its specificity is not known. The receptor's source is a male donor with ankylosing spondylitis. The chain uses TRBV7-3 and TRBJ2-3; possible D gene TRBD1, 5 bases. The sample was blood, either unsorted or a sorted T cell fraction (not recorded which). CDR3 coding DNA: TGTGCCAGCAGCTCCCAGGGCGGTCCGGCAGATACGCAGTATTTT. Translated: CASSSQGGPADTQYF.